A single sample gave rise to the 18 T cell receptor beta chains below, sequenced in a study of T-cell reconstitution after alpha-beta-depleted transplantation in children. Preparation of the TCRbeta library was carried out with unique molecular identifiers. From the PCR reads, TCRdb called clonotypes with MiXCR, one entry per CDR3 protein. The data contain some 450,000 distinct CDR3 sequences, around two fifths of them singletons. The input for sequencing was PBMCs, taken before TCRalphabeta/CD19-depleted stem cell transplant. The receptor source for this set is a girl aged 2 to 10 with aplastic anemia, due to receive a stem cell transplant.

The rearrangement joins TRBV20-1 to TRBJ2-3; 8 bases are shared with TRBD2. The V segment lost 8 bases and the J segment 1 base; nucleotides outside the gene matches: 8. The CDR3 has 14 amino acids. Germline values: CDR1 DFQATT, CDR2 SNEGSKA (reference sequence). The CDR3 loop reads CSITSGVRTDTQYF. The CDR3 nucleotides are TGCAGTATTACTAGCGGAGTACGCACAGATACGCAGTATTTT.

On this clonotype: Since a much larger clone is just one base distant, this may be a read error. The chain recombines TRBV3-1 with TRBJ1-2; 7 bases are a match to TRBD1. V lost 4 bases, J lost 4 bases, and 12 bases stayed unmatched. The CDR3 spans 16 residues. CDR1 and CDR2 (germline): LGHDT, YNNKEL (reference sequence). DNA of the CDR3: TGTGCCAGCAGCCTGGGTGGACAGGACTCTGTCTATGGCTACACCTTC. Protein sequence: CASSLGGQDSVYGYTF.

The sample holds many counts of this clonotype. This sequence joins TRBV19 and TRBJ2-7; 7 bases are a match to TRBD1. Germline-derived CDR1 and CDR2 are LNHDA and SQIVND (reference sequence). The CDR3 extends over 13 amino acids. V shed 7 bases, J shed 2 bases, and the junction held 5 bases outside the gene matches. CDR3 in amino acids: CASMGTEPYEQYF. Written as DNA, the CDR3 is TGTGCCAGTATGGGGACAGAACCCTACGAGCAGTACTTC.

This clonotype was counted at least ten times. The chain is built from TRBV10-3 and TRBJ1-1, with no clear D. CDR1 is ENHRY and CDR2 is SYGVKD in the germline V gene. Trimming took off 2 bases at V and 1 base at J, with 5 bases between the two ends. CDR3 length: 13 residues. CDR3 protein: CAISEPGNTEAFF. In DNA form, the CDR3 reads TGTGCCATCAGTGAGCCGGGGAACACTGAAGCTTTCTTT.

V gene TRBV15 combines with J gene TRBJ2-1; 12 nucleotides match TRBD1. The CDR3 sequence is 14 residues long. Germline V gives CDR1 LNHNV, CDR2 YYDKDF (reference sequence). V shed 8 bases, J shed 8 bases, and the junction held 7 bases outside the gene matches. The CDR3 region has the DNA TGTGCCACCTTGCGGGACAGGGGGCCCCATGAGCAGTTCTTC. As protein: CATLRDRGPHEQFF.

The V and J genes are TRBV6-1 and TRBJ2-3, with TRBD2 matching 9 bases. Germline values: CDR1 MNHNS, CDR2 SASEGT. V dropped 7 bases and J dropped 1; count of bases not matched to a gene: 6. CDR3 length: 15 amino acids. As DNA, the CDR3 is TGTGCCAGCAAAGGCGGGAGGGTAGGCACAGATACGCAGTATTTT. Its translation is CASKGGRVGTDTQYF.

J is TRBJ2-3 and V is TRBV24-1; TRBD2 matches at 12 bases. CDR3 size: 17 residues. J was trimmed by 3 bases and V by 4 bases; bases with no gene match: 7. CDR1 KGHDR and CDR2 SFDVKD come from the germline V gene. CDR3 DNA: TGTGCCACCAGTGACCGTACTAGCGGGGGGAGAACAGATACGCAGTATTTT. As protein: CATSDRTSGGRTDTQYF.

The rearrangement links TRBV9 to TRBJ1-1, with D possibly matching TRBD1 (6 bases). V lost 0 bases, J lost 4 bases, and 16 bases lay in between. CDR3 length: 16 amino acids. Germline V gene data show CDR1 as SGDLS and CDR2 as YYNGEE. The CDR3 sequence is CASSVEGDSVFTEAFF. The CDR3 DNA is TGTGCCAGCAGCGTAGAGGGGGATTCGGTTTTCACTGAAGCTTTCTTT.

This sequence joins TRBV20-1 and TRBJ2-5; D is perhaps TRBD2 (6 bases). The CDR3 spans 12 residues. V lost 7 bases and J 1 base, leaving 10 bases between the germline ends. Per germline, CDR1 DFQATT and CDR2 SNEGSKA (reference sequence). The DNA of the CDR3 is TGCAGTGGGAGGGACCCCCAAGAGACCCAGTACTTC. It translates to CSGRDPQETQYF.

V is TRBV20-1 and J is TRBJ2-3, with 13 positions matching TRBD2. The germline V gene has CDR1 DFQATT and CDR2 SNEGSKA (reference sequence). This CDR3 spans 15 amino acids. Trimming removed 2 bases from V and 4 bases from J; junction bases left unmatched: 3. CDR3 loop: CSARLLAGGPDTQYF. The CDR3 region has the DNA TGCAGTGCTAGACTACTAGCGGGAGGGCCAGATACGCAGTATTTT.

This clonotype is a singleton in its sample. This chain links TRBV28 with TRBJ2-3; D not certain. The germline V gene has CDR1 MDHEN and CDR2 SYDVKM. This CDR3 spans 11 amino acids. V was cut by 6 bases and J by 7 bases, with 8 bases left in between. The CDR3 here is CASRTVNTQYF. CDR3 bases: TGTGCCAGCAGGACGGTCAATACGCAGTATTTT.

This clonotype occurred a few times. V and J are TRBV10-3 and TRBJ1-1, with D perhaps matching TRBD1 (5 bases). Germline V CDR1 and CDR2: ENHRY, SYGVKD. The CDR3 runs 16 residues. With 0 bases removed from V and 1 base from J, the gap between germline ends came to 12 bases. The CDR3 nucleotides read TGTGCCATCAGTGAGTCGACCGTGGGGGGGAACACTGAAGCTTTCTTT. Encoded protein: CAISESTVGGNTEAFF.

J is TRBJ2-2 and V is TRBV7-6, with D unclear. Trimming stripped 2 bases from V and 6 bases from J, with 10 bases between. The CDR3 contains 14 residues. Germline CDR1 and CDR2: SGHVS and FNYEAQ. The CDR3 nucleotides are TGTGCCAGCAGCTTATTTGGGGTACCCGGGGAGCTGTTTTTT. Amino acid sequence: CASSLFGVPGELFF. Using reference TRBV7-6 and TRBJ2-2 for the parts outside the CDR3, the full variable domain is GAGVSQSPRYKVTKRGQDVALRCDPISGHVSLYWYRQALGQGPEFLTYFNYEAQQDKSGLPNDRFSAERPEGSISTLTIQRTEQRDSAMYRCASSLFGVPGELFFGEGSRLTVL.

The chain is built from TRBV10-2 and TRBJ2-7; 7 bases align to TRBD1. The V gene's germline CDR1 is WSHSY and CDR2 SAAADI. The length of the CDR3 is 14 residues. The trim removed 4 bases at V and 2 bases at J, leaving 5 bases unmatched. The CDR3 is CASSATGDPYEQYF. In nucleotides, the CDR3 is TGCGCCAGCAGTGCTACAGGGGATCCCTACGAGCAGTACTTC.

At least ten counts were recorded for this clonotype. V is TRBV7-9 and J is TRBJ2-3; 11 positions agree with TRBD1. V trimming: 0 bases; J trimming: 7 bases; junction bases outside the gene matches: 6. The CDR3 runs 16 residues. Germline V CDR1 and CDR2: SEHNR, FQNEAQ (reference sequence). DNA for the CDR3: TGTGCCAGCAGCTTAGCGAGGACAGGGGGCTTGAATACGCAGTATTTT. This translates into CASSLARTGGLNTQYF.

Written as DNA, the CDR3 is TGCAGTGCTAGACGGGAGCAGGGGATCAACTACGAGCAGTACTTC. Translated, it gives CSARREQGINYEQYF. The chain recombines TRBV20-1 with TRBJ2-7; D is tentatively TRBD1 or TRBD2 (6 bases each). Looked up from germline, CDR1 is DFQATT and CDR2 is SNEGSKA (reference sequence). The ends were cut back, 2 bases at V and 3 bases at J, with 17 bases in the middle. The CDR3 runs 15 residues.

The chain joins TRBV12-3 or TRBV12-4 to TRBJ2-5; D call uncertain. CDR3 length: 15 residues. The ends were cut back, 5 bases at V and 5 bases at J, with 18 bases in the middle. The CDR3 sequence is CASSAAKERRETQYF. The CDR3 DNA reads as TGTGCCAGCAGTGCCGCGAAGGAGCGCAGGGAGACCCAGTACTTC.

This clonotype was seen once. The rearrangement uses TRBV12-3 or TRBV12-4 and TRBJ1-5; D perhaps matches TRBD1 (5 bases). Deletions cut 8 bases from V and 11 bases from J, with 19 bases between. The CDR3 covers 13 residues. The CDR3 protein is CASGPNQGSAQHF. Written as DNA, the CDR3 is TGTGCCAGCGGCCCGAACCAGGGATCGGCCCAGCATTTT.